A selection of T cell receptor beta chains follows, all from one sample in a study of blood T cell repertoires in COVID-19. Sequenced by immunoSEQ multiplex PCR; TCRdb stores in-frame clones only, minus some. The sample holds 200,000 or so clones; around 84% are singletons and the top ten take less than 6.5%. The sequencing input was peripheral blood. All receptors come from a woman aged 55-69 years who had recovered from COVID-19. Each CDR3 is given with its conserved first and last residue. A D gene is named only where the DNA matches it firmly. Not every row has a clone size; where given, it reads once, few, many or a size class.

cdr3_aa	cdr3_nt	v_call	clone_size	j_call	d_call
CASRTLAGELYEQFF	TGTGCCAGCAGAACACTAGCGGGGGAATTATATGAGCAGTTCTTC	TRBV2	few	TRBJ2-1	TRBD2
CASSSLGRDEKLFF	TGTGCCAGTAGTTCCCTCGGGAGAGATGAAAAACTGTTTTTT	TRBV19	-	TRBJ1-4	-
CASSMARQGARYNEQFF	TGTGCCAGTAGTATGGCCCGACAGGGGGCGCGTTACAATGAGCAGTTCTTC	TRBV19	-	TRBJ2-1	TRBD1
CASSSSISGTDTQYF	TGTGCCAGCAGCTCCTCTATCTCCGGCACAGATACGCAGTATTTT	TRBV7-6	-	TRBJ2-3	-
CASSATGSQETQYF	TGTGCCAGCAGCGCTACAGGGAGCCAAGAGACCCAGTACTTC	TRBV9	-	TRBJ2-5	-
CASSIDRGGGTEAFF	TGTGCCAGTAGTATAGACCGGGGTGGTGGAACTGAAGCTTTCTTT	TRBV19	-	TRBJ1-1	-
CATRGGDSPLHF	TGCGCCACCAGGGGAGGAGATTCACCCCTCCACTTT	TRBV4-3	-	TRBJ1-6	-
CASSLEGRAYEQYF	TGTGCCAGCAGCTTAGAGGGGAGGGCCTACGAGCAGTACTTC	TRBV11-2	-	TRBJ2-7	TRBD2
CASRLNRVAEAFF	TGTGCCAGCAGGCTCAACAGGGTTGCTGAAGCTTTCTTT	TRBV7-3	-	TRBJ1-1	-
CAWSVLGTGAYEQYF	TGTGCCTGGAGTGTACTCGGGACAGGGGCCTACGAGCAGTACTTC	TRBV30	-	TRBJ2-7	TRBD1
CASSVAGGSTDTQYF	TGTGCCAGCAGCGTAGCGGGGGGTAGCACAGATACGCAGTATTTT	TRBV9	-	TRBJ2-3	TRBD2